The sequence of this TCR beta chain was determined in a study of cytomegalovirus exposure and HLA in healthy donors. Study-wide points: A likely sequencing artifact accounted for one observed cluster of highly shared sequence variants.

CDR1 is LNHDA, CDR2 SQIVND, per germline (reference sequence). This CDR3 is built from 13 residues. Trimming removed 4 bases at V and 4 bases at J, with 9 bases between. These donors counted as nominally healthy when sampled, but unrecorded immune exposures were likely. With 60 Vbeta and 13 Jbeta primers, the PCR was carried out. Using immunoSEQ multiplex PCR, the repertoire was profiled, and TCRdb retains in-frame clones only, with some absent. The table includes roughly 140,000 clones, about 72% detected once. About this clone itself: Its antigen is not known.

The sample was PBMCs. The chain links TRBV19 to TRBJ2-3; D is possibly TRBD2 (5 bases). The receptor was isolated from a man in his forties or fifties in good health and CMV-seronegative. The CDR3 bases are TGTGCCAGTAGTAAGGAGGACCCAGATACGCAGTATTTT. This translates into CASSKEDPDTQYF.